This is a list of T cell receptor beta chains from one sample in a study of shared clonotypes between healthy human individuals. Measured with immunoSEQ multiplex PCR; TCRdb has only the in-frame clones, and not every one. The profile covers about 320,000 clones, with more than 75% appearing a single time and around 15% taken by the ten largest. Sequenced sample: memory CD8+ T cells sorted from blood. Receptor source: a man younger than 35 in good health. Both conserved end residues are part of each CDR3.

CASRDANSGGSYEQYF	16	TRBV2
CSVEDQGVRDTQYF	14	TRBV29-1
CASSLEPLGPLYEQYF	16	TRBV11-2
CASSFRTSGTDTQYF	15	TRBV6-5
CASSQEVASVEYEQYF	16	TRBV4-3
CASSYGTGFAGELFF	15	TRBV6-5
CASSQDKWTASTDTQYF	17	TRBV4-1
CASKSEGPYEQYF	13	TRBV11-2
CASSPAGDNEQFF	13	TRBV11-2
CASSSSGGDHGYTF	14	TRBV7-6
CASTERTTVRSGNTIYF	17	TRBV11-2
CASSLVGGRGDTQYF	15	TRBV5-1
CASTNGGPYNEQFF	14	TRBV19
CASSLSGRAGANVLTF	16	TRBV27
CASSHVGQVYYGYTF	15	TRBV2
CASTSTVLTGLSTGYTF	17	TRBV7-9
CSVESSSYEQYF	12	TRBV29-1
CASVEQGLPETQYF	14	TRBV12-5
CASSQDRKTYEQYF	14	TRBV7-9
CASRLQGLNSPLHF	14	TRBV28
CASTGQGNEQFF	12	TRBV25-1
CASRVDYGYTF	11	TRBV6-1
CAIAPGQGPSYEQYF	15	TRBV10-3
CASRGAVGNTEAFF	14	TRBV4-1
CASSALDRGSGNTIYF	16	TRBV10-2
CASSYPGTGLYNEQFF	16	TRBV27
CASSYSESYEQYF	13	TRBV6-5
CASSLAPAGLATEAFF	16	TRBV5-1
CASSEDLGGNPYGYTF	16	TRBV6-1
CASSLVGLAGGTGELFF	17	TRBV7-2
CASSQEVQSQETQYF	15	TRBV4-2
CASSLISSYNEQFF	14	TRBV13
CAISEGAGSYEQYF	14	TRBV10-3
CASSYSGGSEQYF	13	TRBV6-5
CASRPTGDYGYTF	13	TRBV6-1
CAWREGREAFF	11	TRBV30
CASSSGGINTEAFF	14	TRBV5-6
CAISYAPSADTQYF	14	TRBV10-3
CASSQGGGTRTYEQYF	16	TRBV4-1
CASSVPGSTDTQYF	14	TRBV6-1
CASSQEEPGTSGTYEQYF	18	TRBV4-3
CASAIDPYNEQFF	13	TRBV7-7
CASSRRRTSEAFF	13	TRBV5-1